Listed below are T cell receptor beta chains from one sample, sequenced in a study of T cell responses to AZD1222 COVID-19 vaccine. TCRdb keeps only in-frame clones here, not all; method: immunoSEQ multiplex PCR. This table holds 110,000 or so clones, roughly 88% found once. Sequencing used peripheral blood, obtained 28 days after the second AZD1222 dose. Source of these receptors: an adult who received the AZD1222 COVID-19 vaccine. CDR3s include the opening cysteine and the closing phenylalanine or tryptophan. Each record gives: clone size, V gene, J gene, D gene, CDR3 protein, CDR3 DNA. D genes are given only for firm matches. Only part of the rows carry a size: once, few, many, or a class if the clone is expanded.

>.|TRBV2|TRBJ1-5|TRBD1
CASRTGPSNQPQHF
TGTGCCAGCCGGACAGGGCCTAGCAATCAGCCCCAGCATTTT
>.|TRBV18|TRBJ1-1|TRBD1
CASSPTTGATNTEAFF
TGTGCCAGCTCACCAACGACAGGGGCTACGAACACTGAAGCTTTCTTT
>.|TRBV6-6|TRBJ1-2|.
CATSEGGYTF
TGTGCCACCTCTGAGGGGGGCTACACCTTC
>.|TRBV4-2|TRBJ1-4|.
CASSQALGRGEKLFF
TGTGCCAGCAGCCAAGCTCTAGGCCGCGGTGAAAAACTGTTTTTT
>.|TRBV2|TRBJ1-5|TRBD1
CASRGTGGVNQPQHF
TGTGCCAGCAGGGGGACAGGGGGCGTTAATCAGCCCCAGCATTTT
>.|TRBV7-8|TRBJ2-7|.
CASSLLSGTYTMQYF
TGTGCCAGCAGCTTATTATCCGGGACATACACGATGCAGTACTTC
>once|TRBV19|TRBJ1-5|TRBD1
CASLGWGQGSNSNQPQHF
TGTGCCAGCCTAGGTTGGGGACAGGGGTCAAATAGCAATCAGCCCCAGCATTTT
>.|TRBV6-5|TRBJ2-4|TRBD1
CASSPGDSLNIQYF
TGTGCCAGCAGTCCCGGGGACAGCCTGAACATTCAGTACTTC
>.|TRBV7-2|TRBJ2-1|.
CASSLFGGNNEQFF
TGTGCCAGCAGCTTATTTGGCGGGAACAATGAGCAGTTCTTC
>.|TRBV27|TRBJ1-1|.
CASSSRQREAFF
TGTGCCAGCAGTTCCAGACAACGTGAAGCTTTCTTT
>.|TRBV28|TRBJ1-2|.
CASSFDVDYGYTF
TGTGCCAGCAGTTTCGATGTGGACTATGGCTACACCTTC
>.|TRBV7-2|TRBJ1-1|.
CASSLVAGMNTEAFF
TGTGCCAGCAGCTTAGTCGCTGGAATGAACACTGAAGCTTTCTTT
>.|TRBV28|TRBJ1-6|.
CAGGNAGVGSYNSPLHF
TGTGCCGGAGGAAACGCAGGGGTGGGCTCCTATAATTCACCCCTCCACTTT
>.|TRBV3-1/TRBV3-2|TRBJ1-6|.
CASSQGQNSPLHF
TGTGCCAGCAGCCAAGGGCAGAATTCACCCCTCCACTTT
>.|TRBV19|TRBJ1-5|.
CASTLGAPARAQHF
TGTGCCAGTACACTAGGTGCCCCAGCGAGGGCCCAGCATTTT
>.|TRBV2|TRBJ1-4|.
CASKRVGAGEKLFF
TGTGCCAGCAAGAGGGTAGGGGCCGGGGAAAAACTGTTTTTT
>.|TRBV3-1/TRBV3-2|TRBJ1-5|.
CASSPSGRVSQPQHF
TGTGCCAGCAGCCCAAGTGGCAGGGTCAGTCAGCCCCAGCATTTT
>.|TRBV6-2/TRBV6-3|TRBJ1-2|.
CASSLGGGYTF
TGTGCCAGCAGCTTGGGAGGTGGCTACACCTTC
>.|TRBV7-9|TRBJ1-2|.
CASSVDTINYGYTF
TGTGCCAGCAGCGTTGACACCATTAACTATGGCTACACCTTC
>few|TRBV7-6|TRBJ2-1|TRBD1
CASSPGQGTGNEQFF
TGTGCCAGCAGCCCAGGACAGGGAACAGGCAATGAGCAGTTCTTC
>few|TRBV6-4|TRBJ2-2|.
CASSDSGGNTGELFF
TGTGCCAGCAGTGACTCGGGGGGGAACACCGGGGAGCTGTTTTTT
>.|TRBV2|TRBJ1-6|.
CAGGGGPGPLHF
TGTGCCGGGGGGGGAGGCCCGGGGCCCCTCCACTTT
>.|TRBV10-3|TRBJ1-1|.
CAISGGSEAFF
TGTGCCATCAGTGGGGGATCTGAAGCTTTCTTT
>.|TRBV12-3/TRBV12-4|TRBJ1-1|.
CASGRGVNTEAFF
TGTGCCAGCGGGAGGGGGGTGAACACTGAAGCTTTCTTT
>.|TRBV10-3|TRBJ2-3|TRBD1
CAISGSVTGQGDTQYF
TGTGCCATCAGTGGAAGCGTGACTGGACAGGGTGATACGCAGTATTTT
>.|TRBV7-9|TRBJ2-4|.
CASSLGGPQVAIQYF
TGTGCCAGCAGCTTAGGAGGTCCTCAAGTGGCCATTCAGTACTTC